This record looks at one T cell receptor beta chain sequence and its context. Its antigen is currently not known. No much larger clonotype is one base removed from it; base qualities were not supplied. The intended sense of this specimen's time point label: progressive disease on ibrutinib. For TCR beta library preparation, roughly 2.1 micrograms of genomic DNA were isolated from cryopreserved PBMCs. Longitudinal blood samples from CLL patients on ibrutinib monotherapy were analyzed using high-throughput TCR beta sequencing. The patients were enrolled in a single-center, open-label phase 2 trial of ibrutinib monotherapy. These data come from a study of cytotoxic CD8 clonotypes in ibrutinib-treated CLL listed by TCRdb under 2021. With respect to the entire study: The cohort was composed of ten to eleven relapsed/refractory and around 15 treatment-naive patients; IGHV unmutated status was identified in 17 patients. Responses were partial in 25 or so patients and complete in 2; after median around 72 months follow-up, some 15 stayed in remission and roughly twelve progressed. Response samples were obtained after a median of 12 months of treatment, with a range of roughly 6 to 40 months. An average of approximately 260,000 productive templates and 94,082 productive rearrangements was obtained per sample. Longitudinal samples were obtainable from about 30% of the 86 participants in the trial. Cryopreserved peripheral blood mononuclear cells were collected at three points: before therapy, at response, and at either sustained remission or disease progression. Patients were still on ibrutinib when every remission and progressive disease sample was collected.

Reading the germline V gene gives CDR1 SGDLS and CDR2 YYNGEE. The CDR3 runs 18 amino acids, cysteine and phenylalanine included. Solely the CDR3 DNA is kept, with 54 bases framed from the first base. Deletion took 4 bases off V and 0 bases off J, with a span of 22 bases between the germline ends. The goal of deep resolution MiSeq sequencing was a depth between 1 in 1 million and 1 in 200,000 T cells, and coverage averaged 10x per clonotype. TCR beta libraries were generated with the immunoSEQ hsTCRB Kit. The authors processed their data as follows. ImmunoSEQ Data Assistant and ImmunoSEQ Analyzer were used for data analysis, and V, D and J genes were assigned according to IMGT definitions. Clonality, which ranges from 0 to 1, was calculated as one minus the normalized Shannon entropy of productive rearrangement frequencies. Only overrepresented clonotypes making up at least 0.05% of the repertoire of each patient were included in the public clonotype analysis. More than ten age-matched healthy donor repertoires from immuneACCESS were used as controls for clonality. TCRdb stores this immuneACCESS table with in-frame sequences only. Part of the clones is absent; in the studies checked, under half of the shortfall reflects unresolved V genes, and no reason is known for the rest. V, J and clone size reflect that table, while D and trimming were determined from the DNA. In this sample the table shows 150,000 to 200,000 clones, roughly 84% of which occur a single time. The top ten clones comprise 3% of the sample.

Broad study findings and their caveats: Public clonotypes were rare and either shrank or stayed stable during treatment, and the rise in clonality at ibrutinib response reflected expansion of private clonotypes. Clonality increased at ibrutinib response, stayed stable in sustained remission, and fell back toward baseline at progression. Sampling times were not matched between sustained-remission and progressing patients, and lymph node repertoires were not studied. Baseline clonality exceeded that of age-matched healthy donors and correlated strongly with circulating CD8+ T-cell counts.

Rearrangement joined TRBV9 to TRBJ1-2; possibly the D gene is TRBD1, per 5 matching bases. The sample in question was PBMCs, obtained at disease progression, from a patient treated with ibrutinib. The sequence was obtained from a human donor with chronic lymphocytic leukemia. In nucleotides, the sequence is TGTGCCAGCAGCCCCGGGGGGGGGAGAGATATGACTAACTATGGCTACACCTTC. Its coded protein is CASSPGGGRDMTNYGYTF. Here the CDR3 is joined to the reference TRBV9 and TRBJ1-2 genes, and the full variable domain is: DSGVTQTPKHLITATGQRVTLRCSPRSGDLSVYWYQQSLDQGLQFLIQYYNGEERAKGNILERFSAQQFPDLHSELNLSSLELGDSALYFCASSPGGGRDMTNYGYTFGSGTRLTVV.